This T cell receptor beta chain was recovered during a study of T cells in Graves' hyperthyroidism and ophthalmopathy. About the study: The authors collected peripheral blood at initial diagnosis, before any treatment. Whole-study findings and limits: Model output signaled ophthalmopathy a median approximately 6 months ahead of onset.

Note on this clonotype: The antigen remains unidentified.

RNA transcripts served as the template for amplifying TCR beta CDR3 regions. During a first-round RT-PCR of the TCR CDR3, the HTBI primer set was used. TCRdb ran MiXCR on the multiplex PCR reads and lists one entry per CDR3 protein. The table lists fewer than 650,000 distinct CDR3 sequences, around 14% of them singletons. Germline CDR1 is MGHRA and CDR2 is YSYEKL. Trimming took 1 base from V and 9 from J; bases not matched to a gene: 7. The CDR3 length is 15 residues. Sample: blood. The chain has TRBV4-1 and TRBJ2-1, with 9 positions matching TRBD2. This TCR was sampled from a woman aged 18-29 years with Graves' ophthalmopathy. The CDR3 DNA reads as TGCGCCAGCAGCCAAGTGGCGGGAGGGGGCGGTGAGCAGTTCTTC. Its translation is CASSQVAGGGGEQFF.